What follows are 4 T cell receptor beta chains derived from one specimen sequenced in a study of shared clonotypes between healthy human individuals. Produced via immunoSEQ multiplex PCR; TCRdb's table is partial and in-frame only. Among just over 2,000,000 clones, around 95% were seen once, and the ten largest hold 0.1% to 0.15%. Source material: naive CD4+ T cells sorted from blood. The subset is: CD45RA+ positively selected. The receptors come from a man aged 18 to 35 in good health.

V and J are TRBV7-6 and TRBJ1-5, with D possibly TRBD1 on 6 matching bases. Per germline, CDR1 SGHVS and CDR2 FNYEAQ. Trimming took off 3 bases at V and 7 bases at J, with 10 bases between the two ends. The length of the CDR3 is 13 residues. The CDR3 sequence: CASSFSQGQPQHF. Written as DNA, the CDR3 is TGTGCCAGCAGCTTTTCCCAGGGGCAGCCCCAGCATTTT.

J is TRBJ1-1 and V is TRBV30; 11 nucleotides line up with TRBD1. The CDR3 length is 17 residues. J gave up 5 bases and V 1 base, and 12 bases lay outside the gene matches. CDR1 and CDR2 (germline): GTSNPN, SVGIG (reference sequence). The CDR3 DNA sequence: TGTGCCTGGAGTGCCACAAGGACAGGGGGCTTTGGAACTGAAGCTTTCTTT. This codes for CAWSATRTGGFGTEAFF.

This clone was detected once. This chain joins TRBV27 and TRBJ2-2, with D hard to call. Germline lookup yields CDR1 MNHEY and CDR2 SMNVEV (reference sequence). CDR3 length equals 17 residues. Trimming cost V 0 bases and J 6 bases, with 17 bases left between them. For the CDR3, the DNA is TGTGCCAGCAGTTTATCGATCGAGTTTGCAGTCCCCGGGGAGCTGTTTTTT. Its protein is CASSLSIEFAVPGELFF.

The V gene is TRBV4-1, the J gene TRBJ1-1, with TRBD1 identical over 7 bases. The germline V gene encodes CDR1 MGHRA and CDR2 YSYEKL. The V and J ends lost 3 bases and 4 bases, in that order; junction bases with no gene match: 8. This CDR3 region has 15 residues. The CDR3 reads CASSHERAGGTEAFF. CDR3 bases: TGCGCCAGCAGCCATGAACGGGCAGGGGGCACTGAAGCTTTCTTT.